Presented here are 12 T cell receptor beta chains from one specimen sequenced in a study of blood T cells in healthy people across ages. A J-beta primer mix and a sample-barcoded 5' primer were used in a second PCR of about 7 to 12 cycles. TCRdb recomputed calls from the 5' RACE reads with MiXCR, one row per CDR3 protein. The sample yields about 1.5 million distinct CDR3 sequences, approximately 43% seen once. Sequenced material: blood. The receptors originated from a woman younger than 35 in good health.

This clonotype was seen a handful of times. The chain employs TRBV7-2 and TRBJ1-1; D unclear. This CDR3 has 13 amino acids. Germline-derived CDR1 and CDR2 are SGHTA and FQGNSA. V shed 0 bases and J shed 6 bases, with 8 bases lying between them. CDR3 coding DNA: TGTGCCAGCAGCTTAGCGCCCGTCTCTGAAGCTTTCTTT. Its protein is CASSLAPVSEAFF.

This clonotype was picked up a small number of times. The chain recombines TRBV7-2 with TRBJ2-3; no firm D call. V dropped 2 bases and J dropped 6 bases, with 9 bases sitting between them. The CDR3 consists of 13 residues. In germline, CDR1 is SGHTA, CDR2 FQGNSA. The CDR3 region has the DNA TGTGCCAGCAGCTTAAATTACGGTGATACGCAGTATTTT. Amino acids: CASSLNYGDTQYF.

The V gene is TRBV7-6, the J gene TRBJ1-2; a possible D gene is TRBD1 (6 bases). The CDR3 is 15 amino acids. Germline lookup yields CDR1 SGHVS and CDR2 FNYEAQ. Trimming pared 4 bases from V and 3 bases from J, leaving 15 bases between. CDR3 nucleotides: TGTGCCAGCAGCTCGACAGGCCTGGCGTACTATGGCTACACCTTC. Translating it yields CASSSTGLAYYGYTF.

In its sample, this clonotype was seen a few times. V and J are TRBV28 and TRBJ1-1; D call uncertain. V gave up 6 bases and J gave up 2 bases, with 7 bases separating them. This CDR3 is built from 12 residues. CDR1 is MDHEN and CDR2 is SYDVKM in the germline V gene. CDR3 sequence (DNA): TGTGCCAGCAGGCAGACAAACACTGAAGCTTTCTTT. Translating it yields CASRQTNTEAFF.

The chain has TRBV10-3 and TRBJ2-4, with D possibly TRBD2 on 6 matching bases. TRBJ2-7 explains the end of the DNA better; the J call may be wrong. This CDR3 is 15 amino acids long. Germline values: CDR1 ENHRY, CDR2 SYGVKD. This CDR3 is CAISGLAGFRYEQYF. In DNA form, the CDR3 reads TGTGCCATCAGTGGACTGGCGGGATTTAGATACGAGCAGTACTTC.

This clonotype was seen a few times. The CDR3 protein is CAILPERPNYGYTF. CDR3 in DNA: TGTGCCATCCTTCCGGAACGACCTAACTATGGCTACACCTTC. The J gene is TRBJ1-2, the V gene TRBV12-3 or TRBV12-4; D gene ambiguous. V gave up 10 bases and J gave up 0 bases, with 15 bases separating them. This CDR3 is 14 amino acids long.

A note on this clonotype: At one of its ends the junction is not consistent with the germline gene, which may arise from a read error. This CDR3 reads CASSHWSALGDNEQFF. Written as DNA, the CDR3 is TGTGCCAGTAGCCATTGGAGTGCTTTAGGCGACAATGAGCAGTTCTTC. The J gene is TRBJ2-1, the V gene TRBV14, with unresolved D. Looked up from germline, CDR1 is SGHDN and CDR2 is FVKESK. The CDR3 has 16 amino acids. Variable domain in full (rest from reference TRBV14 and TRBJ2-1): EAGVTQFPSHSVIEKGQTVTLRCDPISGHDNLYWYRRVMGKEIKFLLHFVKESKQDESGMPNNRFLAERTGGTYSTLKVQPAELEDSGVYFCASSHWSALGDNEQFFGPGTRLTVL.

This clonotype occurred many times. The chain recombines TRBV12-3 or TRBV12-4 with TRBJ2-3; 13 bases match TRBD2. Trimming took 5 bases from V and 2 from J; bases not matched to a gene: 4. The CDR3 is 16 residues long. The CDR3: CASSLGLAGPTDTQYF. Here the CDR3 DNA reads TGTGCCAGCAGTCTGGGACTAGCGGGGCCCACAGATACGCAGTATTTT.

This clonotype was seen once. V is TRBV6-6 and J is TRBJ1-2, with TRBD1 identical over 7 bases. In germline, CDR1 is MNHNY, CDR2 SVGAGI (reference sequence). This CDR3 contains 14 residues. V gave up 6 bases and J gave up 6 bases; unmatched junction bases: 10. The CDR3 region has the DNA TGTGCCAGCAGCCCTCGGCAGGGGGGCGATGGCTACACCTTC. Protein: CASSPRQGGDGYTF.

The chain recombines TRBV5-5 with TRBJ2-7; 8 bases align to TRBD2. The end of the DNA fits TRBJ2-5 better, so the J call may be wrong. Per germline, CDR1 SGHKS and CDR2 YYEKEE (reference sequence). This CDR3 comprises 15 residues. The CDR3 here is CASSPRAGETWTQYF. The CDR3 DNA reads TGTGCCAGCAGCCCAAGAGCGGGGGAGACCTGGACCCAGTACTTC.

This sequence joins TRBV5-6 and TRBJ2-1; the match to TRBD2 covers 7 bases. Germline CDR1 SGHDT, CDR2 YYEEEE. The CDR3 extends over 14 amino acids. Trimming removed 4 bases from V and 9 bases from J; junction bases left unmatched: 10. CDR3 amino acids: CASSDGLVGREQFF. CDR3 nucleotides: TGTGCCAGCAGCGATGGACTAGTCGGGCGTGAGCAGTTCTTC.

The sample holds a few counts of this clonotype. This chain links TRBV9 with TRBJ2-1; D perhaps matches TRBD2 (6 bases). Germline V gene sequence: CDR1 SGDLS, CDR2 YYNGEE. The CDR3 covers 16 residues. The V gene lost 0 bases and the J gene lost 10 bases, with 20 bases spanning the gap. The CDR3 region is CASSVVEGKGLEEQFF. DNA of the CDR3: TGTGCCAGCAGCGTAGTCGAGGGTAAGGGACTGGAAGAGCAGTTCTTC.